This TCR beta chain was recorded in a study of blood T cell repertoires in COVID-19. Study information: Donors in the United States, Italy and Spain gave samples during acute or convalescent COVID-19.

Here immunoSEQ multiplex PCR was the method, and the copy in TCRdb shows in-frame clones only, minus some. The sample lists hundreds of thousands of clones, 85% to 90% occurring once. There are 13 residues in the CDR3. The germline V gene has CDR1 WNHNN and CDR2 SYGVQD (reference sequence). V lost 2 bases and J lost 5, with 9 bases in between. This clonotype originated in a woman between 18 and 29 years old who had recovered from COVID-19. The chain combines TRBV10-1 with TRBJ2-5, with D maybe TRBD1 (5 bases). Material for sequencing was PBMCs or T cells enriched from blood (not recorded which). The CDR3 DNA is TGCGCCAGCAGTGAGGGGGCGTCGGAGACCCAGTACTTC. As protein: CASSEGASETQYF.